This TCR beta chain came from a study of blood T cells in healthy people across ages. V was clipped by 6 bases and J by 7 bases; unmatched bases: 12. This CDR3 is built from 13 residues. Per the germline V gene, CDR1 is SQVTM and CDR2 is ANQGSEA. Primed by a sample-barcoded 5' primer and a J-beta primer mix, a second PCR proceeded for roughly 7 to 11 cycles. TCRdb re-analysed the 5' RACE reads in MiXCR, keeping a single row per CDR3 protein. The sample includes almost 550,000 distinct CDR3 sequences, 24% of them seen just once. These same records also appear under a second study, on T cells of mothers and their children.

The chain carries TRBV29-1 and TRBJ2-7, with TRBD1 matching 7 bases. The sequenced sample was blood. This clonotype was sampled from a boy between 10 and 17 years old in good health. The DNA for the CDR3 is TGCAGCGTACCATCCGGGGACAGTCAGGAGCAGTACTTC. This encodes CSVPSGDSQEQYF.